This section outlines one TCR beta chain sequence together with its context. As yet, its antigen is unknown. CDR1 SGHRS and CDR2 YFSETQ come from the germline V gene. The CDR3 spans 14 residues. The V gene lost 5 bases and the J gene lost 7 bases, with 16 bases spanning the gap. Sequencing was performed with immunoSEQ multiplex PCR; in TCRdb, only in-frame clones are kept and a portion is missing. This sample yields 6,500 to 8,000 clones, of which around 93% are seen a single time; approximately 10% belongs to the top ten. The sample originates from a study of T cells in tuberculosis. Study as a whole: This South African cohort compared adolescents with or without latent tuberculosis against adults with active tuberculosis.

Study results and limitations: Active tuberculosis alpha repertoires lay closer to GMM-specific TCRs than controls'. Shorter CDR3-alpha in active tuberculosis partly drove smaller distances.

The receptor's source is an adult with tuberculosis. Sequencing used PBMCs. The V gene is TRBV5-1, the J gene TRBJ2-1; D perhaps matches TRBD2 (5 bases). CDR3 nucleotides: TGCGCCAGCAGGATTAGGCTAGCCGGGAATGAGCAGTTCTTC. It codes for CASRIRLAGNEQFF.